This T cell receptor beta chain was captured by sequencing in a study of blood T cells in healthy people across ages. Every participating donor contributed roughly 9.6 milliliters of peripheral blood through a draw. A second roughly 6 to 12 cycle PCR used barcoded and J-beta primers. Samples each returned at least 3 million CDR3-containing paired-end reads. TCRdb reprocessed the 5' RACE reads with MiXCR, giving one entry per CDR3 protein. The sample includes 550,000 to 700,000 distinct CDR3 sequences, 25% to 30% seen only once; the top ten take less than 20%. The sample holds a few counts of this clonotype. The material sequenced was blood. This receptor was identified in a woman aged 70-85 years in good health.

DNA for the CDR3: TGCGCCAGCAGCCAGCGGGTAAGCTCCTACGAGCAGTACTTC. It translates to CASSQRVSSYEQYF. The chain joins TRBV4-3 to TRBJ2-7; possible D gene TRBD2, 5 bases. V was clipped by 3 bases and J by 0 bases, with 9 bases between them. Per germline, CDR1 LGHNA and CDR2 YSLEER. This CDR3 is 14 amino acids long.